The clone carrying this TCR beta chain was detected a few times. This specimen belongs to a study of PD-1 blockade in classical Hodgkin lymphoma. The table came from immunoSEQ multiplex PCR; TCRdb's copy has only in-frame clones and leaves some out. The sample records under 100,000 clones, approximately 88% being singletons. The CDR3 has 14 residues. Per the germline V gene, CDR1 is LGHNT and CDR2 is FRNRAP. Trimming took 5 bases from V and 6 from J; bases not matched to a gene: 6. Each of the patients experienced relapse following autologous stem cell transplantation, and their brentuximab vedotin exposure differed.

This TCR came from a human donor with classical Hodgkin lymphoma. The source was peripheral blood mononuclear cells (PBMCs), collected at baseline. V and J are TRBV12-5 and TRBJ2-2, with 7 bases matching TRBD2. The CDR3 spells CASGTGAGSGELFF. The CDR3 nucleotides read TGTGCTAGTGGTACAGGAGCGGGGTCCGGGGAGCTGTTTTTT.